Following are 18 T cell receptor beta chains from one sample sequenced in a study of T cell repertoires in cytomegalovirus infection. Their antigens remain unidentified. TCRdb independently ran MiXCR on the reads; one entry per CDR3 protein. This sample carries roughly 500,000 distinct CDR3 sequences, 30% to 35% of them seen once, and the ten largest clones take about 17%. The source material was cultured PBMCs, sampled from culture after CMV antigen stimulation. All receptors come from a human donor in good health (CMV status not recorded). Some clones in this sample may be carry-over from other donors' samples.

This clonotype occurred once. The rearrangement joins TRBV25-1 to TRBJ1-5; D remains unclear. Deletions cut 3 bases from V and 2 bases from J, with 5 bases between. The CDR3 is 13 residues long. Germline V gives CDR1 MGHDK, CDR2 SYGVNS. CDR3: CASSDLGNQPQHF. CDR3 nucleotides: TGTGCCAGCAGTGACTTGGGCAATCAGCCCCAGCATTTT.

The V call is TRBV25-1, the J call TRBJ1-6; D gene ambiguous. V lost 3 bases, J lost 8 bases, and 5 bases lay in between. The CDR3 is 12 amino acids. In germline, CDR1 is MGHDK, CDR2 SYGVNS. CDR3 amino acids: CASSDPYSPLHF. CDR3 nucleotide sequence: TGTGCCAGCAGTGACCCCTATTCACCCCTCCACTTT.

This chain connects TRBV28 to TRBJ2-1, with TRBD2 matching 9 bases. Looked up from germline, CDR1 is MDHEN and CDR2 is SYDVKM. The CDR3 length is 15 residues. The trim removed 6 bases at V and 4 bases at J, leaving 7 bases unmatched. CDR3 DNA: TGTGCCAGCAGCTCACTAGCGGGCCCATACAATGAGCAGTTCTTC. This translates into CASSSLAGPYNEQFF.

Only a few counts were recorded for this clonotype. The chain has TRBV7-2 and TRBJ2-5; D is unclear. In germline, CDR1 is SGHTA, CDR2 FQGNSA. Trimming took 7 bases from V and 2 from J, leaving 11 bases between them. There are 13 residues in the CDR3. CDR3 DNA sequence: TGTGCCAGCACCCGTATACTTCAAGAGACCCAGTACTTC. Translating gives CASTRILQETQYF. The whole variable domain, filled in from reference TRBV7-2 and TRBJ2-5, reads GAGVSQSPSNKVTEKGKDVELRCDPISGHTALYWYRQSLGQGLEFLIYFQGNSAPDKSGLPSDRFSAERTGGSVSTLTIQRTQQEDSAVYLCASTRILQETQYFGPGTRLLVL.

This clonotype has a count of ten or more. One end of the junction fails to match germline, which may point to a read error. CDR3 nucleotides: TGTGCCAGCAGTAACAGGGCCCCAAGGATTTCACCCCTCCACTTT. Translating gives CASSNRAPRISPLHF. The chain combines TRBV19 with TRBJ1-6; weak D call: TRBD1 (6 bases). Germline V lookup: CDR1 LNHDA, CDR2 SQIVND (reference sequence). This CDR3 spans 15 amino acids.

This clonotype has a count of ten or more. The rearrangement joins TRBV7-2 to TRBJ2-2; perhaps TRBD1 as D (6 bases). Germline-derived CDR1 and CDR2 are SGHTA and FQGNSA. The ends were cut back, 5 bases at V and 2 bases at J, with 12 bases in the middle. CDR3 length: 15 amino acids. Here the CDR3 reads CASSRRDTNTGELFF. In DNA, the CDR3 is TGTGCCAGCAGCCGCCGGGACACCAACACCGGGGAGCTGTTTTTT.

The count of this clonotype is one. This sequence joins TRBV4-2 and TRBJ2-5, with 10 bases aligning to TRBD2. J was trimmed by 1 base and V by 3 bases; bases with no gene match: 5. Germline CDR1 and CDR2: LGHNA and YNFKEQ. The CDR3 is 16 residues long. This CDR3 reads CASSQGTSARQETQYF. As DNA, the CDR3 is TGTGCCAGCAGCCAGGGGACTAGCGCCCGCCAAGAGACCCAGTACTTC.

The sample holds many counts of this clonotype. The J gene is TRBJ1-3, the V gene TRBV7-2; D is unclear. CDR1 and CDR2 from the germline V gene are SGHTA and FQGNSA. CDR3 length: 15 amino acids. V gave up 1 base and J gave up 1 base, with 8 bases separating them. CDR3 DNA sequence: TGTGCCAGCAGCTTAGAAGCTATATCTGGAAACACCATATATTTT. Amino acids: CASSLEAISGNTIYF.

The chain uses TRBV28 and TRBJ2-3; TRBD1 matches at 10 bases. With 7 bases clipped from V and 0 bases from J, the junction kept 4 bases outside the gene matches. The CDR3 covers 15 residues. Germline-derived CDR1 and CDR2 are MDHEN and SYDVKM. The CDR3 here is CASIQDRGSTDTQYF. Written as DNA, the CDR3 is TGTGCCAGCATCCAGGACAGGGGGAGCACAGATACGCAGTATTTT.

This clonotype was counted between two and nine times. This rearrangement joins TRBV20-1 to TRBJ1-1; the D is unclear. CDR3 size: 13 residues. Trimming pared 3 bases from V and 2 bases from J, leaving 10 bases between. Germline CDR1 is DFQATT and CDR2 is SNEGSKA (reference sequence). CDR3 in amino acids: CSASRAFNTEAFF. CDR3 in DNA: TGCAGTGCTAGTAGGGCATTTAACACTGAAGCTTTCTTT.

The chain combines TRBV12-3 or TRBV12-4 with TRBJ1-6, with D uncertain. Trimming stripped 1 base from V and 9 bases from J, with 7 bases between. CDR3 length: 13 residues. CDR3 region: CASSLGVGSPLHF. The DNA for the CDR3 is TGTGCCAGCAGTTTAGGGGTCGGTTCACCCCTCCACTTT.

V is TRBV6-4 and J is TRBJ2-1; 10 nucleotides agree with TRBD2. The CDR3 has 15 residues. CDR1 is MRHNA, CDR2 SNTAGT, per germline. V dropped 6 bases and J dropped 8; count of bases not matched to a gene: 10. The CDR3 DNA follows: TGTGCCAGCAGACCCTCTAGCGGGAGCTATTATGAGCAGTTCTTC. Its protein product is CASRPSSGSYYEQFF.

This chain links TRBV7-9 with TRBJ2-3; D is ambiguous. The CDR3 runs 13 residues. Germline V gives CDR1 SEHNR, CDR2 FQNEAQ (reference sequence). V lost 9 bases and J 2 bases, leaving 12 bases between the germline ends. The CDR3 region is CARSRVDTDTQYF. The CDR3 coding sequence is TGTGCCAGGAGCCGTGTAGACACAGATACGCAGTATTTT.

The chain recombines TRBV28 with TRBJ1-3; D is unclear. CDR3 length: 10 amino acids. Germline-derived CDR1 and CDR2 are MDHEN and SYDVKM. V shed 10 bases and J shed 4 bases, with 5 bases lying between them. CDR3 bases: TGTGCCATAGCGGGAAACACCATATATTTT. This gives the protein CAIAGNTIYF.

The V gene is TRBV5-4, the J gene TRBJ1-1; tentatively, D is TRBD1 (6 bases). The germline V and J ends were trimmed by 4 bases and 5 bases, with 18 bases remaining between them. The CDR3 runs to 15 residues. Germline lookup yields CDR1 SGHNT and CDR2 YYREEE (reference sequence). The CDR3 region is CASSPPMAGATEAFF. The CDR3 DNA reads TGTGCCAGCAGCCCGCCCATGGCAGGGGCTACTGAAGCTTTCTTT.

The chain links TRBV7-2 to TRBJ1-4, with TRBD1 matching over 10 bases. V dropped 4 bases and J dropped 8; count of bases not matched to a gene: 7. The germline CDR1 and CDR2 sequences are SGHTA and FQGNSA. The CDR3 length is 15 residues. The CDR3 protein is CASSSPRTGGEKLFF. Here the CDR3 DNA reads TGTGCCAGCAGCTCACCGCGGACAGGGGGGGAAAAACTGTTTTTT.

The chain is built from TRBV6-2 or TRBV6-3 and TRBJ1-5, with TRBD1 matching over 7 bases. This CDR3 contains 16 residues. Germline V gene data show CDR1 as MNHEY and CDR2 as SVGEGT. The ends lost 5 bases at V and 0 bases at J; junction bases unmatched: 7. This CDR3 is CASSEGAAFSNQPQHF. CDR3 DNA sequence: TGTGCCAGCAGTGAGGGGGCCGCCTTTAGCAATCAGCCCCAGCATTTT.

This clonotype turned up a few times. The DNA is left out, because the CDR3 cannot be placed on it with certainty; the CDR3 is given as TCRdb lists it. This chain uses TRBV7-2 with TRBJ1-1; the listed D gene, TRBD1, was not tested against the DNA. CDR1 is SGHTA, CDR2 FQGNSA, per germline. A total of 14 residues make up the CDR3, ends included. The CDR3: CASSLDFRGRGAFF.